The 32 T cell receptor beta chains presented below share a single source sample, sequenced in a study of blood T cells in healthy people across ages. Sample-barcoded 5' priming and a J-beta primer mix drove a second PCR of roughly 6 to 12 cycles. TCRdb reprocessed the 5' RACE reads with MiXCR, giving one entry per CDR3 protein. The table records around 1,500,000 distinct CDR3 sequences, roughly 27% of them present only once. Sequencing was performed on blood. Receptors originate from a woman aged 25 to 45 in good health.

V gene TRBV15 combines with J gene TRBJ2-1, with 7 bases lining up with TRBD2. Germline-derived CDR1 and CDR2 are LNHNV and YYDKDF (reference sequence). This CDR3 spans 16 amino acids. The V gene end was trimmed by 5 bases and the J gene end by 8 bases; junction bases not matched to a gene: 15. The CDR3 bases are TGTGCCACCAGCCCCCCTGGACTAGTGGGGGGGTATGAGCAGTTCTTC. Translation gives CATSPPGLVGGYEQFF.

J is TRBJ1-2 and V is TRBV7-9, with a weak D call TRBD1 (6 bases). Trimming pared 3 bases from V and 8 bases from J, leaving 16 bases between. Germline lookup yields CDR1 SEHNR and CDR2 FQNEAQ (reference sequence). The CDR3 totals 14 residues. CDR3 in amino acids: CASSFLDSQEGYTF. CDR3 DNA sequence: TGTGCCAGCAGCTTTTTGGACAGCCAGGAGGGCTACACCTTC.

CDR3 sequence reads: CSARGGGFNNEQFF. CDR3 coding DNA: TGCAGTGCTAGAGGTGGCGGGTTCAACAATGAGCAGTTCTTC. The rearrangement uses TRBV20-1 and TRBJ2-1; tentatively, D is TRBD2 (5 bases). The germline CDR1 and CDR2 sequences are DFQATT and SNEGSKA (reference sequence). Trimming stripped 1 base from V and 5 bases from J, with 12 bases between. This CDR3 is 14 amino acids long.

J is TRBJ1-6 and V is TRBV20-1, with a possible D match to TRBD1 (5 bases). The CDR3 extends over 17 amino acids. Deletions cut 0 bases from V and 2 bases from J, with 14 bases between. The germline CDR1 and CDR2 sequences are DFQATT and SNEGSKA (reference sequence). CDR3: CSARESPGRTYNSPLHF. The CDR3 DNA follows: TGCAGTGCTAGAGAATCCCCAGGGCGGACCTATAATTCACCCCTCCACTTT.

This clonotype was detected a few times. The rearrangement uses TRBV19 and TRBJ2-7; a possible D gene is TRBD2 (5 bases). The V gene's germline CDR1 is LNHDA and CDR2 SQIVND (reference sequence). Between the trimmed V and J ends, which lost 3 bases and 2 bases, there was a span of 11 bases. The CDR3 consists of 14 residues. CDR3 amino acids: CASSMGRSAYEQYF. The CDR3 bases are TGTGCCAGTAGTATGGGGAGATCGGCCTACGAGCAGTACTTC.

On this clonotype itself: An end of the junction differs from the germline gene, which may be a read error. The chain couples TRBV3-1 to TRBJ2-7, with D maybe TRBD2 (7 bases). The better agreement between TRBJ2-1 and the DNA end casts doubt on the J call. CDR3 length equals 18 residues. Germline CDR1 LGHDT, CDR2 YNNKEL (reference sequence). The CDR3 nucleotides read TGCGCCAGCAGCCAAGGGTTCGCCGGGGGGCCCTCCTATTATGAGCAGTTCTTC. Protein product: CASSQGFAGGPSYYEQFF.

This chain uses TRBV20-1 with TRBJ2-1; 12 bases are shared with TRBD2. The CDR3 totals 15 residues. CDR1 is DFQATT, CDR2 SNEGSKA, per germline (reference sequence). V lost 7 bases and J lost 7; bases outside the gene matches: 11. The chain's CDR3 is CSVTTSGRTGNEQFF. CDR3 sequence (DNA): TGCAGTGTCACGACTAGCGGGAGAACGGGGAATGAGCAGTTCTTC.

CDR3: CASSPIDKANYGYTF. The CDR3 nucleotides are TGTGCCAGCTCACCGATTGACAAAGCTAACTATGGCTACACCTTC. This sequence joins TRBV18 and TRBJ1-2; no definite D call. Germline loops: CDR1 KGHSH, CDR2 LQKENI. The CDR3 has 15 residues. V was clipped by 3 bases and J by 0 bases, with 11 bases between them.

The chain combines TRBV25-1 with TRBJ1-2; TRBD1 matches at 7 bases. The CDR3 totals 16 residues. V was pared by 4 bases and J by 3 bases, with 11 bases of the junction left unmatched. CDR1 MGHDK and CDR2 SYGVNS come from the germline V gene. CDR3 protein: CASSVLGGQGDYGYTF. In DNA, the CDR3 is TGTGCCAGCAGTGTCCTTGGGGGGCAGGGGGACTATGGCTACACCTTC.

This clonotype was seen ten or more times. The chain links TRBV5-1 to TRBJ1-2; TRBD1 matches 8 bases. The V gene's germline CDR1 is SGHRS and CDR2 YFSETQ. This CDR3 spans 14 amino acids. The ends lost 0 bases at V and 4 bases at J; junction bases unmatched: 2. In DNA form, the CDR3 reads TGCGCCAGCAGCTTGGGACAGGGGCTCTATGGCTACACCTTC. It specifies CASSLGQGLYGYTF. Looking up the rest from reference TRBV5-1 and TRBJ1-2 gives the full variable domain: KAGVTQTPRYLIKTRGQQVTLSCSPISGHRSVSWYQQTPGQGLQFLFEYFSETQRNKGNFPGRFSGRQFSNSRSEMNVSTLELGDSALYLCASSLGQGLYGYTFGSGTRLTVV.

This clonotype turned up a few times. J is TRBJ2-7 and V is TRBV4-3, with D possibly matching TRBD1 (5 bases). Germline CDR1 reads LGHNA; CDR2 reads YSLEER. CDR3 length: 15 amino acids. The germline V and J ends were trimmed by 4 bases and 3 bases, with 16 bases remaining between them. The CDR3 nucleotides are TGCGCCAGCAGCCCCCCTGACGGGCAGGGCTACGAGCAGTACTTC. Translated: CASSPPDGQGYEQYF.

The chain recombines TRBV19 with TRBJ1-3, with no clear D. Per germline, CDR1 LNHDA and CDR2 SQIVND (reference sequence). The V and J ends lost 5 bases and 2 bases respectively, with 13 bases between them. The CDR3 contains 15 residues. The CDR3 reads CASSDQARPGNTIYF. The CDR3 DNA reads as TGTGCCAGTAGTGACCAGGCCCGCCCTGGAAACACCATATATTTT. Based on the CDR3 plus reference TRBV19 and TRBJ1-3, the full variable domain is DGGITQSPKYLFRKEGQNVTLSCEQNLNHDAMYWYRQDPGQGLRLIYYSQIVNDFQKGDIAEGYSVSREKKESFPLTVTSAQKNPTAFYLCASSDQARPGNTIYFGEGSWLTVV.

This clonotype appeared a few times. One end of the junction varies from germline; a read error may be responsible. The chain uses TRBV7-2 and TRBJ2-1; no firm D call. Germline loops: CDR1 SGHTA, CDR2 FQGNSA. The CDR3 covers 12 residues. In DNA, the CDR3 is TGTGCCGGCAGCTTAAAGCCTCTCGAGCAGTTCTTC. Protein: CAGSLKPLEQFF.

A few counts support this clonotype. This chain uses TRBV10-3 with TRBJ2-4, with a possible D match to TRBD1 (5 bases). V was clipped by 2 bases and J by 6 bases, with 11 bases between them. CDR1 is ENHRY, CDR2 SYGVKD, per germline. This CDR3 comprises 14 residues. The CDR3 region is CAISEKGERNIQYF. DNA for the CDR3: TGTGCCATCAGTGAGAAAGGGGAACGAAACATTCAGTACTTC.

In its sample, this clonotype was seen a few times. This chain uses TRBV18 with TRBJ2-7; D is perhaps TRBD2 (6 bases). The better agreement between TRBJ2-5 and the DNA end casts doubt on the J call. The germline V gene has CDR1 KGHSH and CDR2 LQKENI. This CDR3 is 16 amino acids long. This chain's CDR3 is CASSPPLAVGYETQYF. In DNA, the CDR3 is TGTGCCAGCTCACCACCCTTAGCGGTTGGTTATGAGACCCAGTACTTC.

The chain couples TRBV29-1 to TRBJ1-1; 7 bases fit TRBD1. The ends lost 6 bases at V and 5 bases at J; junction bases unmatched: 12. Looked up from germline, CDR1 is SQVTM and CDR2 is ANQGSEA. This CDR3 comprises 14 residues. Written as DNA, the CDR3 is TGCAGCGTAGACCTCCTAAACAGGGGAACTGAAGCTTTCTTT. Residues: CSVDLLNRGTEAFF.

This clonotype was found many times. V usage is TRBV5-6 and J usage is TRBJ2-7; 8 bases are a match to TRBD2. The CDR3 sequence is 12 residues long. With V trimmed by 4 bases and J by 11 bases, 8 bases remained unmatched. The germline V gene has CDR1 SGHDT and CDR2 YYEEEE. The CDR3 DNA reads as TGTGCCAGCAGCCGGGAGGGGACTAGTGAGTACTTC. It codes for CASSREGTSEYF.

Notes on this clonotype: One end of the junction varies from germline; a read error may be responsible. The CDR3, as DNA: TGTGCCAGCAGTTCAGGAACTAGCGGGAGTTTCGGCGAGCAGGACTTC. Translated: CASSSGTSGSFGEQDF. The rearrangement links TRBV27 to TRBJ2-4; TRBD2 matches 11 bases. Germline V CDR1 and CDR2: MNHEY, SMNVEV (reference sequence). The CDR3 runs to 16 residues.

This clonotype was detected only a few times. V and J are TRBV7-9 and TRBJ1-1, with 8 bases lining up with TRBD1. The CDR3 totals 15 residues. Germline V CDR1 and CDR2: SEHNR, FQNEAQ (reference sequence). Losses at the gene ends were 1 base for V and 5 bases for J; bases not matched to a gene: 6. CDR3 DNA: TGTGCCAGCAGCTTAGGACCACAGGGGGGTACTGAAGCTTTCTTT. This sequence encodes CASSLGPQGGTEAFF. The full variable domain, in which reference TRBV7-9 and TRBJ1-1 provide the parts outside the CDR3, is DTGVSQNPRHKITKRGQNVTFRCDPISEHNRLYWYRQTLGQGPEFLTYFQNEAQLEKSRLLSDRFSAERPKGSFSTLEIQRTEQGDSAMYLCASSLGPQGGTEAFFGQGTRLTVV.

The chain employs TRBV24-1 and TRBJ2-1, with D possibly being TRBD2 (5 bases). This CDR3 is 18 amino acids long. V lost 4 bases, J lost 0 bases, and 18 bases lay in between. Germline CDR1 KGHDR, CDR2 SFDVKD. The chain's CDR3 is CATSDPRAGATSYNEQFF. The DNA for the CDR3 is TGTGCCACCAGTGACCCTCGGGCGGGTGCCACCTCCTACAATGAGCAGTTCTTC.

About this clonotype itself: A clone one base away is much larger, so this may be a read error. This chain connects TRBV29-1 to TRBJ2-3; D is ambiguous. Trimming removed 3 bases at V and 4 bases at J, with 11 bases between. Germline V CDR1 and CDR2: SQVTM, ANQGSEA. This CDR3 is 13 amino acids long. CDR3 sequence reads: CSVERTRADTQYF. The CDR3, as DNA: TGCAGCGTTGAGCGCACCCGCGCAGATACGCAGTATTTT.

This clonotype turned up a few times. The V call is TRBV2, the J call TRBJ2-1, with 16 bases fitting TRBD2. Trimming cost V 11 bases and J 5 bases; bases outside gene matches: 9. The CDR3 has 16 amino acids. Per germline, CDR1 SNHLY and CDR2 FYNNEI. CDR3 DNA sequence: TGTGCCTCCGGGACTAGCGGGAGGGCCGGTAACAATGAGCAGTTCTTC. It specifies CASGTSGRAGNNEQFF.

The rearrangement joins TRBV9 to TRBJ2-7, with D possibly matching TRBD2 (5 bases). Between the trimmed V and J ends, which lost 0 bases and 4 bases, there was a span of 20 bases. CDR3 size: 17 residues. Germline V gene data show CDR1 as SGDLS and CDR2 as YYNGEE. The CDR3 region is CASSVGVSGKRAYEQYF. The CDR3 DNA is TGTGCCAGCAGCGTAGGAGTCTCGGGAAAGCGTGCTTACGAGCAGTACTTC. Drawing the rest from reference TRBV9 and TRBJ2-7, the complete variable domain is DSGVTQTPKHLITATGQRVTLRCSPRSGDLSVYWYQQSLDQGLQFLIQYYNGEERAKGNILERFSAQQFPDLHSELNLSSLELGDSALYFCASSVGVSGKRAYEQYFGPGTRLTVT.

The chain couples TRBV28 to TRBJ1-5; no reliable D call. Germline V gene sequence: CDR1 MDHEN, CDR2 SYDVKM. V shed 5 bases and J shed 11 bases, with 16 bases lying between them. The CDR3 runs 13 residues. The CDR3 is CASSPPTARAQHF. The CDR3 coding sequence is TGTGCCAGCAGTCCACCTACCGCTAGGGCCCAGCATTTT.

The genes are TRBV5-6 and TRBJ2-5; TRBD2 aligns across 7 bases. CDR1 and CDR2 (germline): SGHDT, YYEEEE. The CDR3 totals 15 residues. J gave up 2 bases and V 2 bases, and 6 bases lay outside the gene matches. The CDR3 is CASSFVGGIQETQYF. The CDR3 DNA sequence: TGTGCCAGCAGCTTCGTGGGGGGGATTCAAGAGACCCAGTACTTC.

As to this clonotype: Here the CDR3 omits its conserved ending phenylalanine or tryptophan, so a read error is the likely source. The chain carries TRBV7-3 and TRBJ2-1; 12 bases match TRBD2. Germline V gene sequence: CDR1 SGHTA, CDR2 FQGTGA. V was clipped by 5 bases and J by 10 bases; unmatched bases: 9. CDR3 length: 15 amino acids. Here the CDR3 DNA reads TGTGCCAGCAGCGCTAGCGGGGGGGAACTCAGGGAGCAGTTCGTC. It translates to CASSASGGELREQFV.

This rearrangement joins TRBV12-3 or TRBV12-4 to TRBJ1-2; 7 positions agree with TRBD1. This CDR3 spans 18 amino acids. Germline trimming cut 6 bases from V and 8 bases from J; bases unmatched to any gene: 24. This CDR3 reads CASRPDRARGHLYGGYTF. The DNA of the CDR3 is TGTGCCAGCAGACCTGACAGGGCACGCGGCCATCTCTATGGAGGCTACACCTTC.

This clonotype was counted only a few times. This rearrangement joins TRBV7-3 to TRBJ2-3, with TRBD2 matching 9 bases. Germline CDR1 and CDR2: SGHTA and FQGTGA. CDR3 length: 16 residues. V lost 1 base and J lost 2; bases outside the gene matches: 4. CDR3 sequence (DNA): TGTGCCAGCAGCTTAAACAGCGGGGGGACCACAGATACGCAGTATTTT. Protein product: CASSLNSGGTTDTQYF.

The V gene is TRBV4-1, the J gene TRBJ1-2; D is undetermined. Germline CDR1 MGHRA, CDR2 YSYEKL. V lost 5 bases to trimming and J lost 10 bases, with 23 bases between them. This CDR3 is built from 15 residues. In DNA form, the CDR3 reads TGCGCCAGCAGCTCCCCGGCCGGGAAGCCCAACGACTACACCTTC. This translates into CASSSPAGKPNDYTF.

The CDR3 here is CASSQVRGLAGDYNEQFF. For the CDR3, the DNA is TGTGCCAGCAGCCAAGTTAGGGGACTAGCGGGGGATTACAATGAGCAGTTCTTC. This chain uses TRBV3-1 with TRBJ2-1; TRBD2 aligns across 14 bases. Germline V CDR1 and CDR2: LGHDT, YNNKEL (reference sequence). The CDR3 is made up of 18 amino acids. Losses at the gene ends were 1 base for V and 4 bases for J; bases not matched to a gene: 6.

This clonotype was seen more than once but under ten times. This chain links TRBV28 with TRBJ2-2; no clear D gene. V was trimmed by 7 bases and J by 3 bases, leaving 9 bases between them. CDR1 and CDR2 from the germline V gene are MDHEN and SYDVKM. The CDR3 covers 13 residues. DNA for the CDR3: TGTGCCAGCACTAGGTTGGACACCGGGGAGCTGTTTTTT. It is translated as CASTRLDTGELFF. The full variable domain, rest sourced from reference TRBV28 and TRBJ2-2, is DVKVTQSSRYLVKRTGEKVFLECVQDMDHENMFWYRQDPGLGLRLIYFSYDVKMKEKGDIPEGYSVSREKKERFSLILESASTNQTSMYLCASTRLDTGELFFGEGSRLTVL.

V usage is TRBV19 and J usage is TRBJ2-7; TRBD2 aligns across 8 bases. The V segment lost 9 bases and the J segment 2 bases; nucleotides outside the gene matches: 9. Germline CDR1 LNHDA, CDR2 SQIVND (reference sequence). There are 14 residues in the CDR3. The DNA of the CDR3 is TGTGCCAGCAGTTGGCGGGGGGACCCCTACGAGCAGTACTTC. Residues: CASSWRGDPYEQYF.